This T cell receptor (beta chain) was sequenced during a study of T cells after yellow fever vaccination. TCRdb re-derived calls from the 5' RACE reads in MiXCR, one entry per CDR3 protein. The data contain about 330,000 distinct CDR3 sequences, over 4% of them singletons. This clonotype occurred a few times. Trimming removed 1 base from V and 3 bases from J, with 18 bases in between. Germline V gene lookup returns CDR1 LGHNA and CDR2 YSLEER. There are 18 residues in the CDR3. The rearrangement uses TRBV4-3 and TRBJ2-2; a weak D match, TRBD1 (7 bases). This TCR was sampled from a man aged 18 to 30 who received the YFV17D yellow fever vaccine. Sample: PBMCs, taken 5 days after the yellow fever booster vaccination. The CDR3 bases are TGCGCCAGCAGCCAAGGACTGCAGGGGGGTCGACACACCGGGGAGCTGTTTTTT. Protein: CASSQGLQGGRHTGELFF.